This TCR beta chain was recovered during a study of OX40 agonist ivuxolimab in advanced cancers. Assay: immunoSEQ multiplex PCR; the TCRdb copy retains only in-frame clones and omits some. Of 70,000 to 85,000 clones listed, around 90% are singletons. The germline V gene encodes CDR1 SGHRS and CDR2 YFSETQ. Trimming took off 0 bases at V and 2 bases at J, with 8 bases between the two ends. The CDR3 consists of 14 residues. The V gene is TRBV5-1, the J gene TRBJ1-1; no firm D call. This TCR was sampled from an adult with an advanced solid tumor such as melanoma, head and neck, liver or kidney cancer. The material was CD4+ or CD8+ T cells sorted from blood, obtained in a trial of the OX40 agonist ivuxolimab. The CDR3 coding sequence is TGCGCCAGCAGCTTGGGTCTCTCAAACACTGAAGCTTTCTTT. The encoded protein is CASSLGLSNTEAFF. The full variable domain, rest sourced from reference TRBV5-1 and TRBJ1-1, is KAGVTQTPRYLIKTRGQQVTLSCSPISGHRSVSWYQQTPGQGLQFLFEYFSETQRNKGNFPGRFSGRQFSNSRSEMNVSTLELGDSALYLCASSLGLSNTEAFFGQGTRLTVV.